These 22 T cell receptor beta chains originate from one sample sequenced in a study of T cell clonality in common variable immunodeficiency. The data were produced by immunoSEQ multiplex PCR, yet TCRdb's version contains in-frame clones alone and is incomplete. The sample yields roughly 32,000 clones, without any singletons. The sample taken for sequencing was peripheral blood mononuclear cells. The source is a person aged 18 to 75 in good health.

As concerns this clone: The CDR3 end lies 3 residues beyond the end of the read and is filled in from the germline J gene. V gene TRBV18 combines with J gene TRBJ2-6; maybe TRBD1 (6 bases). Germline V lookup: CDR1 KGHSH, CDR2 LQKENI. The length of the CDR3 is 15 residues. Trimming left V 5 bases short and J 2 bases short, with 10 bases between. CDR3 bases read: TGTGCCAGCTCAGACTCAGGGGCTGGGGCCAACGTC. Protein product: CASSDSGAGANV. In full, the CDR3 is CASSDSGAGANVLTF.

In this sample, this clone turned up many times. The read finishes 3 residues shy of the CDR3 end, and the germline J gene is used to complete it. The chain has TRBV10-3 and TRBJ1-6, with D tentatively TRBD1 (6 bases). This CDR3 comprises 13 residues. From germline, CDR1 is ENHRY and CDR2 SYGVKD. V lost 3 bases and J 7 bases, leaving 7 bases between the germline ends. CDR3 amino acids: CAISETGNSPLHF. The part of the CDR3 DNA that was read is TGTGCCATCAGTGAAACAGGGAATTCACCC.

This clone was seen many times. The read halts 3 residues ahead of the CDR3 end, with the missing end drawn from the germline J gene. The V gene is TRBV19, the J gene TRBJ2-7; 7 positions agree with TRBD2. CDR1 and CDR2 from the germline V gene are LNHDA and SQIVND (reference sequence). Germline trimming cut 3 bases from V and 4 bases from J; bases unmatched to any gene: 6. The CDR3 contains 14 residues. The CDR3 spells CASSMGGRGYEQYF. Incomplete CDR3 DNA: TGTGCCAGTAGTATGGGCGGGAGAGGGTACGAG. Full variable domain (missing parts from reference TRBV19 and TRBJ2-7): DGGITQSPKYLFRKEGQNVTLSCEQNLNHDAMYWYRQDPGQGLRLIYYSQIVNDFQKGDIAEGYSVSREKKESFPLTVTSAQKNPTAFYLCASSMGGRGYEQYFGPGTRLTVT.

This clone has a count of ten or more. The covered CDR3 bases are TGTGCCATCAGTGCCAGGGGGAACACTGAA. It encodes CAISARGNTE. The whole CDR3 sequence is CAISARGNTEAFF. The chain is built from TRBV10-3 and TRBJ1-1; TRBD1 is a possible D gene (6 bases). The CDR3 end lies 3 residues beyond the end of the read and is filled in from the germline J gene. V lost 4 bases and J lost 1, with 7 bases in between. Germline-derived CDR1 and CDR2 are ENHRY and SYGVKD. The CDR3 spans 13 residues.

This clone was seen repeatedly, ten times or more. The missing CDR3 end, 3 residues past where the read stops, is filled in from the germline J gene. The V gene is TRBV20-1, the J gene TRBJ2-1; 10 positions agree with TRBD2. This CDR3 comprises 16 residues. Germline CDR1 and CDR2: DFQATT and SNEGSKA (reference sequence). J gave up 5 bases and V 4 bases, and 11 bases lay outside the gene matches. CDR3 DNA, as far as it was read: TGCAGTGCTACGGATCTAGCGGGAGCAAGCCACAATGAG. Translating gives CSATDLAGASHNE. The whole CDR3 reads CSATDLAGASHNEQFF.

This clone showed up many times. With the read ending 3 residues before the CDR3 end, the germline J gene is used to fill in that end. The chain recombines TRBV12-3 or TRBV12-4 with TRBJ1-4; D might be TRBD1 (6 bases). With 3 bases removed from V and 4 bases from J, the gap between germline ends came to 9 bases. This CDR3 has 14 residues. The CDR3 is CASSFGQRNEKLFF. The covered CDR3 bases are TGTGCCAGCAGTTTTGGACAGCGTAATGAAAAA.

This clone was counted many times. The read gets to within 3 residues of the CDR3 end, and the germline J gene fills in the rest. This chain uses TRBV5-1 with TRBJ2-2; D remains unclear. Germline V gene data show CDR1 as SGHRS and CDR2 as YFSETQ. The length of the CDR3 is 13 residues. Trimming cost V 2 bases and J 4 bases, with 6 bases left between them. CDR3 residues: CASSFSSTGELFF. The sequenced CDR3 bases are TGCGCCAGCAGCTTTTCTAGCACCGGGGAG.

In its sample, this clone was seen many times. The DNA ends 3 residues before the CDR3 does, and the rest of the CDR3 is filled in from the germline J gene. The genes are TRBV18 and TRBJ1-1, with D unclear. This CDR3 spans 11 amino acids. V lost 6 bases and J lost 3, with 5 bases in between. Germline lookup yields CDR1 KGHSH and CDR2 LQKENI. CDR3 protein: CASSPDTEAFF. The sequenced part of the CDR3 DNA is TGTGCCAGCTCCCCCGACACTGAA.

Notes on this clone: The DNA ends 3 residues before the CDR3 does, and the rest of the CDR3 is filled in from the germline J gene. V is TRBV19 and J is TRBJ1-2, with TRBD1 as a possible D gene (5 bases). The CDR3 has 16 amino acids. The germline gives CDR1 LNHDA, CDR2 SQIVND (reference sequence). This chain's CDR3 is CASRPKPAGEPYDYTF. Partial CDR3 DNA: TGTGCCAGTAGGCCCAAACCGGCGGGGGAACCGTACGAC.

This clone was detected a few times. The CDR3 end lies 3 residues beyond the end of the read and is filled in from the germline J gene. The genes are TRBV19 and TRBJ1-2; TRBD1 is a possible D gene (5 bases). CDR1 LNHDA and CDR2 SQIVND come from the germline V gene (reference sequence). The CDR3 has 15 residues. CDR3 sequence: CASSKGWEAKNIYTF. The part of the CDR3 DNA that was read is TGTGCCAGTAGTAAGGGGTGGGAAGCCAAAAACATC.

Regarding this clone: The sequence runs out 3 residues before the end of the CDR3; the remainder is reconstructed from the germline J gene. The rearrangement joins TRBV30 to TRBJ2-4, with D perhaps TRBD1 (6 bases). Germline V gene lookup returns CDR1 GTSNPN and CDR2 SVGIG (reference sequence). The CDR3 consists of 11 residues. The CDR3 DNA, read in part, is TGTGCCTGGAGTTACAGGGCTGGT. As protein: CAWSYRAG. In full, the CDR3 reads CAWSYRAGQYF.

CDR3 bases read: TGCGCCAGCAGCCCTACTAGCGTGGAAGATACG. Translating gives CASSPTSVEDT. The whole CDR3 region reads CASSPTSVEDTQYF. The chain links TRBV5-1 to TRBJ2-3; 7 bases align to TRBD2. The CDR3 end lies 3 residues beyond the end of the read and is filled in from the germline J gene. Trimming at V came to 4 bases and at J to 5 bases, leaving 7 bases not matched to a gene. Germline values: CDR1 SGHRS, CDR2 YFSETQ. The CDR3 is 14 amino acids.

At least ten counts were recorded for this clone. The observed sequence ends 3 residues before the CDR3 terminus, with the missing tail filled in from the germline J gene. The V and J genes are TRBV19 and TRBJ2-1; weak D call: TRBD1 (5 bases). The CDR3 is 14 amino acids. The V and J ends lost 0 bases and 6 bases respectively, with 9 bases between them. Germline V gene lookup returns CDR1 LNHDA and CDR2 SQIVND (reference sequence). The CDR3: CASSIDLGANEQFF. CDR3 bases read: TGTGCCAGTAGTATAGATTTAGGGGCCAATGAG.

This clone was recorded at least ten times. The CDR3 end lies 3 residues beyond the end of the read and is filled in from the germline J gene. V usage is TRBV20-1 and J usage is TRBJ2-5; the D gene is possibly TRBD2 (6 bases). Trimming shortened V by 6 bases and J by 2 bases, and 10 bases separated the two germline ends. CDR3 length equals 12 residues. Germline V gene data show CDR1 as DFQATT and CDR2 as SNEGSKA (reference sequence). The CDR3 bases that were read are TGCAGTGCCGGACTAAATCAAGAGACC. This gives the protein CSAGLNQET. The CDR3, in full, reads CSAGLNQETQYF.

This clone was found many times. The read ends 3 residues before the CDR3 terminus; that terminus is restored from the germline J gene. The chain employs TRBV19 and TRBJ2-3; the D is unclear. Germline CDR1 and CDR2: LNHDA and SQIVND (reference sequence). With 5 bases removed from V and 4 bases from J, the gap between germline ends came to 10 bases. The CDR3 runs 13 residues. The CDR3 sequence: CASSYGGSDTQYF. Incomplete CDR3 DNA: TGTGCCAGTAGTTACGGCGGATCAGATACG.

This clone was counted at least ten times. The read terminates 3 residues before the CDR3 end, so the remaining end is supplied by the germline J gene. This sequence joins TRBV7-3 and TRBJ2-7, with TRBD1 identical over 8 bases. CDR3 length: 13 amino acids. V shed 5 bases and J 4 bases; nucleotides not matched to a gene: 4. Looked up from germline, CDR1 is SGHTA and CDR2 is FQGTGA. CDR3 DNA (partial): TGTGCCAGCAGCGATACAGGGGGGTACGAG. Translating gives CASSDTGGYE. The CDR3 in full is CASSDTGGYEQYF.

A note on this clone: The CDR3 end is not reached by the read, which stops 3 residues before it; the germline J gene fills it in. The chain has TRBV7-2 and TRBJ1-2; D may be TRBD1 (5 bases). The CDR3 is 15 amino acids. CDR1 SGHTA and CDR2 FQGNSA come from the germline V gene. CDR3 DNA (partial): TGTGCCAGCAGCCCAGGGACTAGCGGGAGTAACGAA. This gives the protein CASSPGTSGSNE. The entire CDR3 sequence reads CASSPGTSGSNEYTF.

The table lists this clone with many counts. The CDR3 end lies 3 residues beyond the end of the read and is filled in from the germline J gene. The chain is built from TRBV5-6 and TRBJ1-6, with D possibly being TRBD1 (5 bases). The CDR3 loop spans 15 amino acids. Germline CDR1 SGHDT, CDR2 YYEEEE. V lost 5 bases and J 9 bases, leaving 18 bases between the germline ends. The sequenced part of the CDR3 DNA is TGTGCCAGCAGTGGGGGGGGGAGGTCGTCTTCACCC. Translated: CASSGGGRSSSP. The whole CDR3 sequence is CASSGGGRSSSPLHF.

This clone was observed at least ten times. The read is 3 residues too short to cover the CDR3 end, so that end is filled in from the germline J gene. The chain recombines TRBV11-2 with TRBJ2-1; TRBD2 matches 13 bases. CDR1 and CDR2 (germline): SGHAT, FQNNGV. With 4 bases clipped from V and 7 bases from J, the junction kept 4 bases outside the gene matches. The CDR3 sequence is 15 residues long. The sequenced part of the CDR3 DNA is TGTGCCAGCAGCTCTCCGACTAGCGGGGGGAATGAG. It yields the protein CASSSPTSGGNE. The complete CDR3 reads CASSSPTSGGNEQFF.

This clone was picked up many times. The CDR3 end lies 3 residues beyond the end of the read and is filled in from the germline J gene. The rearrangement links TRBV6-4 to TRBJ2-3; a weak D match, TRBD1 (6 bases). Germline CDR1 MRHNA, CDR2 SNTAGT. This CDR3 region has 14 residues. The CDR3 DNA, read in part, is TGTGCCAGCAGTGAGCGAGGGGGTGATCAGCCG. It codes for CASSERGGDQP. The full CDR3 is CASSERGGDQPQYF.

There are many counts of this clone. With the read ending 3 residues before the CDR3 end, the germline J gene is used to fill in that end. The chain links TRBV27 to TRBJ2-1; TRBD2 matches 8 bases. The CDR3 has 19 residues. With V trimmed by 1 base and J by 0 bases, 11 bases remained unmatched. Germline CDR1 and CDR2: MNHEY and SMNVEV (reference sequence). Partial CDR3 DNA: TGTGCCAGCAGTTTATTAGGGGCTAGCGGGCTTAGCTCCTACAATGAG. Residues: CASSLLGASGLSSYNE. From start to end, the CDR3 is CASSLLGASGLSSYNEQFF.

Ten or more counts support this clone. The read gets to within 3 residues of the CDR3 end, and the germline J gene fills in the rest. The J gene is TRBJ1-4, the V gene TRBV4-2; TRBD1 matches at 10 bases. V lost 0 bases and J lost 5; bases outside the gene matches: 3. CDR3 length: 16 residues. The germline V gene encodes CDR1 LGHNA and CDR2 YNFKEQ. The chain's CDR3 is CASSQDRTGGNEKLFF. The CDR3 DNA, read in part, is TGTGCCAGCAGCCAAGATAGGACAGGGGGGAATGAAAAA.